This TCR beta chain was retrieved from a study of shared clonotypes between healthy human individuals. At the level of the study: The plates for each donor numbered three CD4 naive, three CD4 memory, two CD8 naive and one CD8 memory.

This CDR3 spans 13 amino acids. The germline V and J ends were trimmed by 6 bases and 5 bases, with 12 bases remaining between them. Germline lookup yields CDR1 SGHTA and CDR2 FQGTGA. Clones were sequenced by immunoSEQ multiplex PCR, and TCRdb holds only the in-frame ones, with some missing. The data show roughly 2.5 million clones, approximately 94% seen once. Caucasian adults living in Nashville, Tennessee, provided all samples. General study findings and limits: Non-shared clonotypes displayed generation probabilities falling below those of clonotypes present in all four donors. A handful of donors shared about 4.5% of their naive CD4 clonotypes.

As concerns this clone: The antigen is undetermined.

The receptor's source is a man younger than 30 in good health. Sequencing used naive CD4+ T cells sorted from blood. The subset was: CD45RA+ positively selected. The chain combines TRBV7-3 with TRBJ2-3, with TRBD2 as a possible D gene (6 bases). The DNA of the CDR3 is TGTGCCAGCAGTGGGGGGACCGTAGATACGCAGTATTTT. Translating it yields CASSGGTVDTQYF.